The 21 T cell receptor beta chains below were found in one sample sequenced in a study of CD8 T cells in ankylosing spondylitis. Findings of the study overall: Seemingly distinctive of ankylosing spondylitis blood was a TCR beta motif formed by eight highly homologous variants.

TCRdb analysed the 5' RACE reads with MiXCR anew, one entry per CDR3 protein. The sample consists of about 400,000 distinct CDR3 sequences, approximately 20% of them appearing once. Antigen specificity for these receptors is unknown. The sample comprised blood, either unsorted or a sorted T cell fraction (not recorded which). All receptors come from a male donor with ankylosing spondylitis.

The table lists this clonotype with a few counts. The CDR3 spells CASSKRSSVHEQFF. For the CDR3, the DNA is TGTGCCAGCAGCAAAAGATCTAGCGTCCATGAGCAGTTCTTC. The chain links TRBV9 to TRBJ2-1; the D gene is possibly TRBD2 (6 bases). V lost 4 bases and J 8 bases, leaving 16 bases between the germline ends. The CDR3 has 14 amino acids. Germline CDR1 SGDLS, CDR2 YYNGEE.

This clonotype came up a few times. The chain recombines TRBV3-1 with TRBJ2-1; the match to TRBD2 covers 10 bases. Germline V gives CDR1 LGHDT, CDR2 YNNKEL (reference sequence). There are 17 residues in the CDR3. V lost 1 base and J lost 4; bases outside the gene matches: 7. The CDR3 DNA is TGTGCCAGCAGCCAAGGGGGGCTAGCGGGGGTTTACAATGAGCAGTTCTTC. Protein product: CASSQGGLAGVYNEQFF.

This clonotype came up a few times. This chain joins TRBV3-1 and TRBJ2-1, with 8 bases matching TRBD2. The V segment lost 2 bases and the J segment 15 bases; nucleotides outside the gene matches: 9. Per the germline V gene, CDR1 is LGHDT and CDR2 is YNNKEL (reference sequence). The CDR3 covers 13 residues. CDR3: CASSQLPGGGRFF. The CDR3 DNA sequence: TGTGCCAGCAGCCAATTACCCGGGGGGGGACGGTTCTTC.

This chain joins TRBV6-1 and TRBJ2-3, with 7 bases aligning to TRBD1. Germline lookup yields CDR1 MNHNS and CDR2 SASEGT. The CDR3 consists of 14 residues. V shed 10 bases and J 1 base; nucleotides not matched to a gene: 8. DNA of the CDR3: TGTGCCATCCTTGGGGACAGCCGCACAGATACGCAGTATTTT. Encoded protein: CAILGDSRTDTQYF.

This clonotype came up a few times. The chain employs TRBV14 and TRBJ1-4, with D possibly TRBD1 on 6 matching bases. CDR1 is SGHDN and CDR2 is FVKESK in the germline V gene. The CDR3 contains 15 residues. V lost 3 bases to trimming and J lost 8 bases, with 16 bases between them. CDR3 nucleotide sequence: TGTGCCAGCAGCCACTCAGGGGCGCCGGACGAAAAACTGTTTTTT. Translated, it gives CASSHSGAPDEKLFF.

This clonotype was counted only a few times. The rearrangement joins TRBV5-1 to TRBJ2-1; maybe TRBD1 (5 bases). The CDR3 has 16 amino acids. Trimming cost V 4 bases and J 0 bases, with 14 bases left between them. Germline values: CDR1 SGHRS, CDR2 YFSETQ. The CDR3: CASSLRASSSYNEQFF. In nucleotides, the CDR3 is TGCGCCAGCAGCCTCAGGGCGTCGAGCTCCTACAATGAGCAGTTCTTC.

The V gene is TRBV4-2, the J gene TRBJ2-7; 12 bases align to TRBD2. The CDR3 has 15 amino acids. V lost 2 bases and J lost 5; bases outside the gene matches: 4. In germline, CDR1 is LGHNA, CDR2 YNFKEQ. The CDR3 nucleotides read TGTGCCAGCAGCCAATCTACTAGCGGGAGGCACGAGCAGTACTTC. Its translation: CASSQSTSGRHEQYF.

The rearrangement uses TRBV5-1 and TRBJ1-1; TRBD1 is a possible D gene (6 bases). Germline V gives CDR1 SGHRS, CDR2 YFSETQ. Between the trimmed V and J ends, which lost 4 bases and 5 bases, there was a span of 18 bases. This CDR3 comprises 15 residues. CDR3 protein: CASSLDGGAGTEAFF. The CDR3 DNA follows: TGCGCCAGCAGCCTGGATGGGGGCGCAGGGACTGAAGCTTTCTTT. The full variable domain, rest sourced from reference TRBV5-1 and TRBJ1-1, is KAGVTQTPRYLIKTRGQQVTLSCSPISGHRSVSWYQQTPGQGLQFLFEYFSETQRNKGNFPGRFSGRQFSNSRSEMNVSTLELGDSALYLCASSLDGGAGTEAFFGQGTRLTVV.

There are a few counts of this clonotype. This chain joins TRBV20-1 and TRBJ2-1, with TRBD2 matching over 11 bases. CDR1 is DFQATT, CDR2 SNEGSKA, per germline (reference sequence). This CDR3 has 16 amino acids. Losses at the gene ends were 1 base for V and 2 bases for J; bases not matched to a gene: 4. The CDR3 reads CSARAKLAGAYNEQFF. For the CDR3, the DNA is TGCAGTGCTAGAGCCAAACTAGCGGGAGCCTACAATGAGCAGTTCTTC.

The chain carries TRBV5-1 and TRBJ1-1; D is uncertain. V was shortened by 4 bases and J by 3 bases, with 13 bases between the two germline ends. Germline CDR1 is SGHRS and CDR2 is YFSETQ. The CDR3 covers 14 residues. The CDR3 nucleotides are TGCGCCAGCAGCCAGAAGGGTCGGCACACTGAAGCTTTCTTT. As protein: CASSQKGRHTEAFF.

V and J are TRBV20-1 and TRBJ2-3, with 15 bases matching TRBD2. J lost 6 bases, V lost 5 bases, and 6 bases had no gene match. The germline gives CDR1 DFQATT, CDR2 SNEGSKA (reference sequence). CDR3 length: 15 amino acids. The CDR3 bases are TGCAGTGCTCCCGGGACTAGCGGGAGGAAGGATACGCAGTATTTT. Translation gives CSAPGTSGRKDTQYF.

This clonotype was seen a handful of times. This chain uses TRBV7-9 with TRBJ2-4; D is perhaps TRBD1 or TRBD2 (5 bases each). V dropped 2 bases and J dropped 8 bases, with 16 bases sitting between them. The CDR3 length is 15 residues. Germline V gene sequence: CDR1 SEHNR, CDR2 FQNEAQ (reference sequence). CDR3 region: CASSLTGTRGDIQYF. The DNA for the CDR3 is TGTGCCAGCAGCTTAACTGGGACCCGAGGGGACATTCAGTACTTC.

The chain recombines TRBV20-1 with TRBJ1-4; 7 nucleotides line up with TRBD1. This CDR3 spans 14 amino acids. The germline V gene encodes CDR1 DFQATT and CDR2 SNEGSKA (reference sequence). The V segment lost 4 bases and the J segment 8 bases; nucleotides outside the gene matches: 10. The CDR3, as DNA: TGCAGTGCTACCAACACAGGGGAGGGCGAAAAACTGTTTTTT. Translating gives CSATNTGEGEKLFF.

The CDR3 spells CASSRRLATHRSPYEQYF. In DNA form, the CDR3 reads TGTGCCAGCAGTCGGAGGCTAGCGACCCACCGTAGCCCCTACGAGCAGTACTTC. The gene calls are TRBV6-1 and TRBJ2-7; TRBD2 is a possible D gene (6 bases). Germline V gene sequence: CDR1 MNHNS, CDR2 SASEGT. The CDR3 contains 18 residues. V was clipped by 5 bases and J by 2 bases, with 25 bases between them.

This clonotype has only a few counts. The V and J genes are TRBV6-2 or TRBV6-3 and TRBJ1-5; D unresolved. The CDR3 is 16 amino acids. Germline V lookup: CDR1 MNHEY, CDR2 SVGEGT. Trimming took 2 bases from V and 1 from J, leaving 12 bases between them. The CDR3 loop reads CASSYGSLGSNQPQHF. The CDR3 nucleotides are TGTGCCAGCAGTTACGGGTCGTTAGGGAGCAATCAGCCCCAGCATTTT.

This rearrangement joins TRBV20-1 to TRBJ2-7; D not resolved. CDR3 size: 15 residues. Germline V lookup: CDR1 DFQATT, CDR2 SNEGSKA (reference sequence). V was pared by 3 bases and J by 1 base, with 16 bases between. CDR3 protein: CSASSGLPASYEQYF. DNA for the CDR3: TGCAGTGCTAGTTCGGGTTTACCGGCATCCTACGAGCAGTACTTC.

This clonotype was seen more than once but under ten times. The chain couples TRBV5-1 to TRBJ2-3, with D unresolved. Germline CDR1 and CDR2: SGHRS and YFSETQ. CDR3 length: 14 residues. V lost 2 bases and J 3 bases, leaving 10 bases between the germline ends. In nucleotides, the CDR3 is TGCGCCAGCAGCTTATTTTACAGAACAGATACGCAGTATTTT. Its protein product is CASSLFYRTDTQYF.

V is TRBV21-1 and J is TRBJ2-7; the table's TRBD2 call for D was not verified on the DNA. TRBV21-1 is shown as a pseudogene. The CDR3 is 16 amino acids. The CDR3 reads CASSKICTGLAYEQYF. The CDR3 nucleotides are TGTGCCAGCAGCAAAATCTGCACGGGACTAGCCTACGAGCAGTACTTC.

This clonotype turned up a few times. V is TRBV28 and J is TRBJ2-5; no reliable D call. The V gene lost 2 bases and the J gene lost 2 bases, with 9 bases spanning the gap. The length of the CDR3 is 14 residues. Germline CDR1 reads MDHEN; CDR2 reads SYDVKM. The CDR3 loop reads CASSLIAGQETQYF. CDR3 nucleotides: TGTGCCAGCAGTTTAATTGCCGGTCAAGAGACCCAGTACTTC. The full variable domain, completed using reference TRBV28 and TRBJ2-5, is DVKVTQSSRYLVKRTGEKVFLECVQDMDHENMFWYRQDPGLGLRLIYFSYDVKMKEKGDIPEGYSVSREKKERFSLILESASTNQTSMYLCASSLIAGQETQYFGPGTRLLVL.

V and J are TRBV10-3 and TRBJ2-7; TRBD1 is a possible D gene (6 bases). This CDR3 has 12 amino acids. Germline CDR1 is ENHRY and CDR2 is SYGVKD. Trimming took off 10 bases at V and 3 bases at J, with 13 bases between the two ends. In DNA form, the CDR3 reads TGTGCCACCGCGGACAGAGACTACGAGCAGTACTTC. This translates into CATADRDYEQYF.

This clonotype was seen a handful of times. The genes are TRBV5-1 and TRBJ1-5; D might be TRBD1 (5 bases). Germline V gives CDR1 SGHRS, CDR2 YFSETQ. V was trimmed by 3 bases and J by 7 bases, leaving 14 bases between them. The CDR3 has 14 residues. CDR3 amino acids: CASSWGAAGQPQHF. The CDR3 region has the DNA TGCGCCAGCAGCTGGGGCGCTGCAGGGCAGCCCCAGCATTTT.